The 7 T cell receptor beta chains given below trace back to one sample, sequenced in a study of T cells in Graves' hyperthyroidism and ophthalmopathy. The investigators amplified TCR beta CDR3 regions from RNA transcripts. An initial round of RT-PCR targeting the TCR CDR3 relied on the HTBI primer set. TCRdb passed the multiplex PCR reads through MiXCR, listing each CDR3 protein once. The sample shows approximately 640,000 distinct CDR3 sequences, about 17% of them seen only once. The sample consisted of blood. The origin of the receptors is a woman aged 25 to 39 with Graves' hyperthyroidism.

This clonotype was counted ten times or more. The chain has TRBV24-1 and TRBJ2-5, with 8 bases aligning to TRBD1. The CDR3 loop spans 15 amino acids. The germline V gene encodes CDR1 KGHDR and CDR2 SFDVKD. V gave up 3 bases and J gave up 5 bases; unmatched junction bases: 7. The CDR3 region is CATSDPRAGGETQYF. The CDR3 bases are TGTGCCACCAGTGATCCACGAGCAGGGGGCGAGACCCAGTACTTC.

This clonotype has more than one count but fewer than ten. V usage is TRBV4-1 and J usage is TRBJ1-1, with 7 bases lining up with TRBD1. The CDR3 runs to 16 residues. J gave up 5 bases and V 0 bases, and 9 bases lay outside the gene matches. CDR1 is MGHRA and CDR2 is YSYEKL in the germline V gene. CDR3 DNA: TGCGCCAGCAGCCAAGATGGGACAGTAATTTCGACTGAAGCTTTCTTT. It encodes CASSQDGTVISTEAFF.

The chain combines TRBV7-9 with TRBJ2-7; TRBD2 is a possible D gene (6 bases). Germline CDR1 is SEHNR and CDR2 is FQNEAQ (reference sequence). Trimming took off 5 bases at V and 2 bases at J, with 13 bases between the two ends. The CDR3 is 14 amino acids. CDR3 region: CASSQGLSTYEQYF. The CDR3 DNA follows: TGTGCCAGCAGCCAGGGACTTTCTACCTACGAGCAGTACTTC.

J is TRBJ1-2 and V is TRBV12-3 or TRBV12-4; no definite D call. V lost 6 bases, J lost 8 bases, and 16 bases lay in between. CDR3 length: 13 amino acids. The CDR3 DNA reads TGTGCCAGCAGACCCCACCAGTTCGAAGGCTACACCTTC. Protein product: CASRPHQFEGYTF.

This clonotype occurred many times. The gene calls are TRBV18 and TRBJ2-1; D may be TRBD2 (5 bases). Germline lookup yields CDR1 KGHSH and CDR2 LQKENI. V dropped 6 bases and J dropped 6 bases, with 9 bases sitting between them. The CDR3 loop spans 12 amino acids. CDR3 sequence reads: CASSPTTNEQFF. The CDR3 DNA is TGTGCCAGCTCCCCGACTACCAATGAGCAGTTCTTC.

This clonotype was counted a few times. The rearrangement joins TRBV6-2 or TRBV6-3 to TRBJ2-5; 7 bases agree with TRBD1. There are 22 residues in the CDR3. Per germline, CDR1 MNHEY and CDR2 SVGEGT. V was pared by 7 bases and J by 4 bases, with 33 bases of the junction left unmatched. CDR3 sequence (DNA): TGTGCCAGCACCTACCGAATACCGCGACAGGGAATAGAGGCAAGATTAGGAGAGACCCAGTACTTC. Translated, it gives CASTYRIPRQGIEARLGETQYF.

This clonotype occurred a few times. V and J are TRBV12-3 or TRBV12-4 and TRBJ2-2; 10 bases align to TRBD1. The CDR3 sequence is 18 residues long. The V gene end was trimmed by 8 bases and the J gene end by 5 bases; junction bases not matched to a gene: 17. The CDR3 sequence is CASGRGDRGRGKTGELFF. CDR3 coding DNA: TGTGCCAGCGGGCGGGGAGACAGGGGGCGCGGTAAAACCGGGGAGCTGTTTTTT.